This T cell receptor beta chain was sequenced in a study of beta chain features in type 1 diabetes. Sequencing targeted expressed TCRB transcripts, as all isolated RNA had been reverse transcribed. The assay was immunoSEQ multiplex PCR, and TCRdb's table has in-frame clones only and misses some. This sample yields more than 300,000 clones, of which roughly an eighth are seen a single time; roughly 0.0097% belongs to the top ten. V shed 7 bases, J shed 2 bases, and the junction held 7 bases outside the gene matches. CDR1 and CDR2 from the germline V gene are MNHNY and SVGAGI (reference sequence). CDR3 length: 14 amino acids. Study outcomes and limitations: TCRB CDR3 length was moderately but significantly reduced in all four CD4+ subsets of Type 1 diabetes patients.

This clone appeared a few times. The target antigen is unknown. The chain recombines TRBV6-6 with TRBJ2-5; 7 bases align to TRBD1. Sequencing was done on a sample of naive CD4+ T cells from blood. The TCR comes from a woman aged 18-29 years with type 1 diabetes. CDR3 loop: CASIPGQEQETQYF. The CDR3 bases are TGTGCCAGCATCCCCGGACAGGAACAAGAGACCCAGTACTTC.